Listed below are T cell receptor beta chains from one sample, sequenced in a study of T cells expressing NK-cell markers. From its re-call of the 5' RACE reads, TCRdb lists each CDR3 protein once, without DNA. This sample's clone table lists about 460,000 distinct CDR3 sequences. Sequencing was carried out using blood T cells: a sorted CD56 or NKG2C T cell subset, CD4+ or CD8+ T cells, or bulk PBMC T cells (not recorded which). Every receptor here comes from a woman between 50 and 59 years old in good health. Each CDR3 is given with its conserved first and last residue. Fields, in order: J gene, V gene, CDR3 protein.

j_gene: TRBJ1-2; v_gene: TRBV6-5; CDR3aa: CASSYSRTGGSYTF
j_gene: TRBJ2-7; v_gene: TRBV19; CDR3aa: CASRKGDRVTDEQYF
j_gene: TRBJ2-7; v_gene: TRBV27; CDR3aa: CASSFDRAYEQYF
j_gene: TRBJ2-1; v_gene: TRBV30; CDR3aa: CAWNRGRGNEQFF
j_gene: TRBJ2-3; v_gene: TRBV5-1; CDR3aa: CASSLPPLAGAGDTQYF
j_gene: TRBJ2-1; v_gene: TRBV4-1; CDR3aa: CASSQAPTGNNEQFF
j_gene: TRBJ2-3; v_gene: TRBV12-5; CDR3aa: CASGLVDTQYF
j_gene: TRBJ1-2; v_gene: TRBV15; CDR3aa: CATSSGDREGGYTF
j_gene: TRBJ2-1; v_gene: TRBV7-9; CDR3aa: CASTRVSSTYNEQFF
j_gene: TRBJ2-7; v_gene: TRBV10-3; CDR3aa: CATRQGSPREQYF
j_gene: TRBJ1-3; v_gene: TRBV3-1; CDR3aa: CASSQQERNTIYF
j_gene: TRBJ1-6; v_gene: TRBV3-1; CDR3aa: CASSWAKDSPLHF
j_gene: TRBJ1-5; v_gene: TRBV20-1; CDR3aa: CSARETGGAGQPQHF
j_gene: TRBJ2-7; v_gene: TRBV5-1; CDR3aa: CASSFDAHSYEQYF
j_gene: TRBJ2-3; v_gene: TRBV13; CDR3aa: CASSLPGRAGGDTQYF
j_gene: TRBJ2-5; v_gene: TRBV5-1; CDR3aa: CASSSEGRGETQYF
j_gene: TRBJ2-1; v_gene: TRBV12-3/TRBV12-4; CDR3aa: CASSLRLSYNEQFF
j_gene: TRBJ1-5; v_gene: TRBV12-3/TRBV12-4; CDR3aa: CASKYQIQGKSNQPQHF
j_gene: TRBJ2-3; v_gene: TRBV3-1; CDR3aa: CASSQMSGEGDTQYF
j_gene: TRBJ2-5; v_gene: TRBV5-1; CDR3aa: CASSSEGRGRETQYF
j_gene: TRBJ2-7; v_gene: TRBV2; CDR3aa: CASAGPLDSGEQYF
j_gene: TRBJ1-5; v_gene: TRBV7-8; CDR3aa: CASSFRTTAGGNQPQHF
j_gene: TRBJ1-6; v_gene: TRBV30; CDR3aa: CAWSVGARDSPLHF
j_gene: TRBJ2-3; v_gene: TRBV29-1; CDR3aa: CSVGGRRTDTQYF
j_gene: TRBJ1-5; v_gene: TRBV27; CDR3aa: CASSSGTGLNSNQPQHF
j_gene: TRBJ2-4; v_gene: TRBV7-8; CDR3aa: CASSLRENIQYF
j_gene: TRBJ2-3; v_gene: TRBV5-1; CDR3aa: CASSLTVTSGSQYF
j_gene: TRBJ2-7; v_gene: TRBV12-3/TRBV12-4; CDR3aa: CASSPGGLKSYEQYF
j_gene: TRBJ2-1; v_gene: TRBV30; CDR3aa: CAWSSGGPTRFF
j_gene: TRBJ1-4; v_gene: TRBV5-4; CDR3aa: CASSPGQGRTNEKLFF
j_gene: TRBJ1-4; v_gene: TRBV6-5; CDR3aa: CASSNPGSGLFF
j_gene: TRBJ1-3; v_gene: TRBV2; CDR3aa: CASIQTGFRNTIYF
j_gene: TRBJ2-3; v_gene: TRBV12-3/TRBV12-4; CDR3aa: CASSWVRTSTDTQYF
j_gene: TRBJ1-1; v_gene: TRBV3-1; CDR3aa: CASTQTGGRAFF
j_gene: TRBJ2-2; v_gene: TRBV20-1; CDR3aa: CSARDRPGLAGPNTGELFF
j_gene: TRBJ2-5; v_gene: TRBV5-6; CDR3aa: CASSLSGRGQETQYF
j_gene: TRBJ2-7; v_gene: TRBV10-3; CDR3aa: CAISESEGSYEQYF
j_gene: TRBJ1-5; v_gene: TRBV6-5; CDR3aa: CASSFPGQGSNQPQHF
j_gene: TRBJ2-1; v_gene: TRBV7-7; CDR3aa: CASSLGSPSSYNEQFF
j_gene: TRBJ2-3; v_gene: TRBV7-3; CDR3aa: CASSSLDADTQYF
j_gene: TRBJ2-6; v_gene: TRBV5-1; CDR3aa: CASSLGTSGRGSGANVLTF
j_gene: TRBJ1-6; v_gene: TRBV27; CDR3aa: CASTSTLLDRGDSPLHF
j_gene: TRBJ2-2; v_gene: TRBV12-3/TRBV12-4; CDR3aa: CASQRERTGELFF
j_gene: TRBJ2-1; v_gene: TRBV5-1; CDR3aa: CASSEQGRENEQFF
j_gene: TRBJ2-3; v_gene: TRBV20-1; CDR3aa: CSAAFGADTQYF
j_gene: TRBJ1-5; v_gene: TRBV5-1; CDR3aa: CASSRLGDRPQHF
j_gene: TRBJ2-1; v_gene: TRBV7-9; CDR3aa: CASSFSSSGVLEQFF
j_gene: TRBJ1-5; v_gene: TRBV3-1; CDR3aa: CASSLGTGAYSNQPQHF
j_gene: TRBJ2-7; v_gene: TRBV27; CDR3aa: CASSPRAGLSYEQYF
j_gene: TRBJ2-1; v_gene: TRBV5-1; CDR3aa: CASSPTAGLYNEQFF
j_gene: TRBJ1-2; v_gene: TRBV4-1; CDR3aa: CASSQEVVAGSGYTF
j_gene: TRBJ2-7; v_gene: TRBV3-1; CDR3aa: CASQGRGQGISEQYF